Listed here are 3 T cell receptor beta chains from one sample, sequenced in a study of T cell repertoires in cytomegalovirus infection. TCRdb used MiXCR to reprocess the reads, holding one entry per CDR3 protein. Among roughly 130,000 distinct CDR3 sequences listed, approximately 9.2% were seen once. The sequencing sample was made of PBMCs. Every receptor here comes from a human donor in good health (CMV status not recorded). Some clones in this sample may be carry-over from other donors' samples.

This clonotype was seen at least ten times. The CDR3 loop reads CSVEVSSRNGYTF. DNA for the CDR3: TGCAGCGTTGAAGTTAGTAGCAGGAATGGCTACACCTTC. The chain links TRBV29-1 to TRBJ1-2; D gene uncertain. The V end was cut by 1 base, the J end by 6 bases, with 12 bases between. CDR1 SQVTM and CDR2 ANQGSEA come from the germline V gene. The CDR3 totals 13 residues.

This clonotype was seen a single time. J is TRBJ1-5 and V is TRBV18; TRBD1 might be the D (5 bases). The CDR3 totals 14 residues. Germline-derived CDR1 and CDR2 are KGHSH and LQKENI. V lost 6 bases to trimming and J lost 7 bases, with 16 bases between them. The CDR3 DNA reads TGTGCCAGCTCCCCCGGGGCGGGGGGACAGCCCCAGCATTTT. It is translated as CASSPGAGGQPQHF.

The genes are TRBV11-3 and TRBJ1-1; D not certain. The CDR3 is made up of 13 amino acids. Germline-derived CDR1 and CDR2 are SGHNT and YENEEA. V lost 1 base to trimming and J lost 7 bases, with 10 bases between them. CDR3 in amino acids: CASSLVPWGEAFF. For the CDR3, the DNA is TGTGCCAGCAGCTTAGTCCCATGGGGTGAAGCTTTCTTT.